This T cell receptor beta chain was recovered during a study of cytomegalovirus exposure and HLA in healthy donors. On the study more broadly: Inside one of the first data releases sat about 85 million unique TCRs taken from HLA-typed donors.

Germline loops: CDR1 MDHEN, CDR2 SYDVKM. The V and J ends lost 3 bases and 6 bases, in that order; junction bases with no gene match: 8. This CDR3 has 15 residues. The PCR made use of 60 Vbeta and 13 Jbeta primers. Method: immunoSEQ multiplex PCR; TCRdb's copy keeps in-frame clones and lacks some. The top ten clones hold about 1.5% of a sample with some 190,000 clones, 76% of them seen once. The donors (healthy individuals) were bone marrow donors. Material: PBMCs. The chain combines TRBV28 with TRBJ1-2; 9 bases map to TRBD1. This clonotype originated in a man between 18 and 29 years old in good health and CMV-seronegative. CDR3 DNA sequence: TGTGCCAGCAGTTTGCCAACCGGACAGGGGAATGGCTACACCTTC. Protein: CASSLPTGQGNGYTF.